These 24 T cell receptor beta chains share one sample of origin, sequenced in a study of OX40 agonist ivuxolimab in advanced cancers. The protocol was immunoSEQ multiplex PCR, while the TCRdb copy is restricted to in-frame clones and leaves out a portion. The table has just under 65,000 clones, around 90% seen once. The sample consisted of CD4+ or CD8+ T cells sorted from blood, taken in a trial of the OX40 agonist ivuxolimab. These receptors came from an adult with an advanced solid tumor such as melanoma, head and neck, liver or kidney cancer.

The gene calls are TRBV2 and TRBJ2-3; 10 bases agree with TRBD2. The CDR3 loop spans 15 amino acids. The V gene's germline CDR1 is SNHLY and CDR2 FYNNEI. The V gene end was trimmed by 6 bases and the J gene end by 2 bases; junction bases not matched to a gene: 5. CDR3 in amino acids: CASRGTSAFTDTQYF. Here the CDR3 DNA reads TGTGCCAGCAGAGGGACTAGCGCGTTCACAGATACGCAGTATTTT.

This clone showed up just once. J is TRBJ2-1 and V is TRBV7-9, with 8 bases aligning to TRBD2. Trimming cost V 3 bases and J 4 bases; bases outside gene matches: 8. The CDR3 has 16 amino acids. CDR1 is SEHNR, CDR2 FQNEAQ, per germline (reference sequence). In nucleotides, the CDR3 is TGTGCCAGCAGCTTCGCCGGGAGGGGCCGATACAATGAGCAGTTCTTC. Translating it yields CASSFAGRGRYNEQFF.

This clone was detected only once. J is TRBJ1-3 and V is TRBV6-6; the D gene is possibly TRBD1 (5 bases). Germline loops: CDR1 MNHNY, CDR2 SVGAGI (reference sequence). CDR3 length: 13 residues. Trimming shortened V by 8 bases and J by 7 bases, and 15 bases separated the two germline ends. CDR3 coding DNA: TGTGCCAGCTTGGCTGGGGGGTCGAACACCATATATTTT. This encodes CASLAGGSNTIYF.

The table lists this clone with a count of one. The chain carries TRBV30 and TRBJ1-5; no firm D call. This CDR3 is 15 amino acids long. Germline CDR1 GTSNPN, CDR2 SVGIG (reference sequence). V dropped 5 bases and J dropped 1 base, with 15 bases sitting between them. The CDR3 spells CAWAAGKSSNQPQHF. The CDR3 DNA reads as TGTGCCTGGGCCGCGGGAAAGTCCAGCAATCAGCCCCAGCATTTT.

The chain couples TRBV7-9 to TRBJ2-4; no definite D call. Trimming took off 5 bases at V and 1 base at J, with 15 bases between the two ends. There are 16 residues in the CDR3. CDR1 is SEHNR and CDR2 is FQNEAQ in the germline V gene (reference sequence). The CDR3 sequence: CASSPSARVAKNIQYF. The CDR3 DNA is TGTGCCAGCAGCCCATCGGCTCGGGTGGCCAAAAACATTCAGTACTTC.

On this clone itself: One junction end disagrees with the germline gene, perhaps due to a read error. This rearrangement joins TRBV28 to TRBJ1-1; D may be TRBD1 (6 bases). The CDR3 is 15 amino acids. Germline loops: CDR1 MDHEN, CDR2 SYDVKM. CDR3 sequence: CASSPRRGGNPEAFF. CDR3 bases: TGTGCCAGCAGTCCGCGCAGGGGAGGGAACCCTGAAGCTTTCTTT.

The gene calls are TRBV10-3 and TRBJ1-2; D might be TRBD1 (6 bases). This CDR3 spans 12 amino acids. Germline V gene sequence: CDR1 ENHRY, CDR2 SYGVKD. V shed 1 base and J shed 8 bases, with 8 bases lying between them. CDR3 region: CAISEYRVGYTF. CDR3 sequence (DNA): TGTGCCATCAGTGAGTACAGGGTCGGCTACACCTTC.

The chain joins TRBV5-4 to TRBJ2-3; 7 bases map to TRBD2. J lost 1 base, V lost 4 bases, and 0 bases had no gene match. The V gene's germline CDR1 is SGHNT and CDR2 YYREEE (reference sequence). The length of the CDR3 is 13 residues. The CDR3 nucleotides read TGTGCCAGCAGCCGGGGGGGCACAGATACGCAGTATTTT. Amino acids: CASSRGGTDTQYF.

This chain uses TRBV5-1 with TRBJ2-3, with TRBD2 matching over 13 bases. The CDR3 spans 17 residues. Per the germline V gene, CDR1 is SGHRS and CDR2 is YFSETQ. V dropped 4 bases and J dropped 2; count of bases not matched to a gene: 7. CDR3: CASSPRTSGSATDTQYF. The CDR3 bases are TGCGCCAGCAGCCCAAGGACTAGCGGGAGTGCCACAGATACGCAGTATTTT.

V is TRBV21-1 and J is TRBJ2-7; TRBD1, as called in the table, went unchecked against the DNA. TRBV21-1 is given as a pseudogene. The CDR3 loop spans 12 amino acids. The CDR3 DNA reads TGTGCCGGACCGGCAGGGTCCTACGAGCAGTACTTC. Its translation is CAGPAGSYEQYF.

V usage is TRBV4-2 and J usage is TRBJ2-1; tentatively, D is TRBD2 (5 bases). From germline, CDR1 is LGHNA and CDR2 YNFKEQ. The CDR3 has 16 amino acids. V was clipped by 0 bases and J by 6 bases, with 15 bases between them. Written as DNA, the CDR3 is TGTGCCAGCAGCCAAGATAGACGGTCTGGAGGCAATGAGCAGTTCTTC. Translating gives CASSQDRRSGGNEQFF.

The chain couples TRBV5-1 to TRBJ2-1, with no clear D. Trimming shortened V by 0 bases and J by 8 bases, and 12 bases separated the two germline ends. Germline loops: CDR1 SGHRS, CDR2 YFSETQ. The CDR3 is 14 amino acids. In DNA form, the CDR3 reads TGCGCCAGCAGCTTGGGACATAGGGTGGATGAGCAGTTCTTC. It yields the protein CASSLGHRVDEQFF.

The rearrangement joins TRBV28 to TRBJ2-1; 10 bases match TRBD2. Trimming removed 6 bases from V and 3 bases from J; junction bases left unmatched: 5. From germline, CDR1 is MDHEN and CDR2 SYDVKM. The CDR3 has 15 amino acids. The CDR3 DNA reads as TGTGCCAGCAGAAATAGCGGGAGGCTCTACAATGAGCAGTTCTTC. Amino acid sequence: CASRNSGRLYNEQFF.

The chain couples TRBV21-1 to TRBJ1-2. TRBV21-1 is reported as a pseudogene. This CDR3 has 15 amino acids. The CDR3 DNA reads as TGTGCCAGCAGCACTCCTGTTCGATTTAACTATGGCTACACCTTC. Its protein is CASSTPVRFNYGYTF.

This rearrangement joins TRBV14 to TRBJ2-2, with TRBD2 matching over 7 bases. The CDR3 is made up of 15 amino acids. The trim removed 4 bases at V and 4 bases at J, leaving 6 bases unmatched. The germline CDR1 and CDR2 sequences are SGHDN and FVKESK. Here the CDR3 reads CASSLPGGATGELFF. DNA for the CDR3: TGTGCCAGCAGCCTCCCGGGGGGAGCCACCGGGGAGCTGTTTTTT.

CDR3 in amino acids: CASSLGTSGRGELFF. The CDR3 DNA is TGTGCCAGCAGCTTAGGGACTAGCGGACGAGGGGAGCTGTTTTTT. The chain links TRBV7-9 to TRBJ2-2; TRBD2 aligns across 10 bases. Germline CDR1 is SEHNR and CDR2 is FQNEAQ (reference sequence). V lost 1 base and J lost 8; bases outside the gene matches: 4. This CDR3 comprises 15 residues.

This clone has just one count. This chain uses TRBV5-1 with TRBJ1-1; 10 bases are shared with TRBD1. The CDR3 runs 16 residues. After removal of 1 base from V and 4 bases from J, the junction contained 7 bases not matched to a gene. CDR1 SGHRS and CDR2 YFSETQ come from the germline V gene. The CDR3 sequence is CASSLSGTGVGTEAFF. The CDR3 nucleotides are TGCGCCAGCAGCTTGTCGGGGACAGGGGTGGGCACTGAAGCTTTCTTT.

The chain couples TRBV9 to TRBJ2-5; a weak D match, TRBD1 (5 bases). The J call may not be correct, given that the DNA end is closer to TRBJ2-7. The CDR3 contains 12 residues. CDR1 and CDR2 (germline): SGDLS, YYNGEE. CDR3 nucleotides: TGTGCCAGCAGCGCGCAGGGCCACGAGCAGTACTTC. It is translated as CASSAQGHEQYF.

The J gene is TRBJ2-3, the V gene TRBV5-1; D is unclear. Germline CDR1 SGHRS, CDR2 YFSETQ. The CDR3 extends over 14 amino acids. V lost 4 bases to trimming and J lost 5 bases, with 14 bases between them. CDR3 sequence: CASSRLSRIDTQYF. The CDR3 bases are TGCGCCAGCAGCCGTCTCTCCCGGATAGATACGCAGTATTTT.

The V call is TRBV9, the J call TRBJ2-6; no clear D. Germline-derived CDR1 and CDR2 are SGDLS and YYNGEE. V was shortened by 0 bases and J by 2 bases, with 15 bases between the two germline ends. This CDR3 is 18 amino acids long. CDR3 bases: TGTGCCAGCAGCGTAGAAGTCCTCCCCAGGCCTGGGGCCAACGTCCTGACTTTC. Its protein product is CASSVEVLPRPGANVLTF.

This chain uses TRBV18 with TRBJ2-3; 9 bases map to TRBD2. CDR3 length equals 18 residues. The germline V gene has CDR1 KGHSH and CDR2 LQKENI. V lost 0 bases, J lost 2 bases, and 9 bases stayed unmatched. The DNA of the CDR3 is TGTGCCAGCTCACCACCTATGGCGGGAGGGCTTCTCACAGATACGCAGTATTTT. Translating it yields CASSPPMAGGLLTDTQYF.

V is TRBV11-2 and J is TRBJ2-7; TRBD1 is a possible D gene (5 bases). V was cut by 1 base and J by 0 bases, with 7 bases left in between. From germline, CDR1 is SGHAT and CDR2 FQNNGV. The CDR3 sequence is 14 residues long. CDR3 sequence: CASSLGRVSYEQYF. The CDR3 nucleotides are TGTGCCAGCAGCTTAGGCAGGGTCTCCTACGAGCAGTACTTC.

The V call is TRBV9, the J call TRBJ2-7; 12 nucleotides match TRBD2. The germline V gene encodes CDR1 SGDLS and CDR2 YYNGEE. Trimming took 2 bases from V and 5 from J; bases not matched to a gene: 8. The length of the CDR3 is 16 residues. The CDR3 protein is CASSVGTSGRVHEQYF. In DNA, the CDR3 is TGTGCCAGCAGCGTGGGGACTAGCGGGCGAGTGCACGAGCAGTACTTC.

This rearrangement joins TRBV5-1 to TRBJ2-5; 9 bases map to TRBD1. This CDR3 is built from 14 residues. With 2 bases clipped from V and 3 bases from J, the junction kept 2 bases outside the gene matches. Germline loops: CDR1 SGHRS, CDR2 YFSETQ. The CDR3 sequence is CASSFDRGEETQYF. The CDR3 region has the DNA TGCGCCAGCAGCTTCGACAGGGGGGAAGAGACCCAGTACTTC.